The 21 T cell receptor beta chains reported below all come from one sample, sequenced in a study of early T cells in non-severe SARS-CoV-2 infection. TCRdb re-analysed the 5' RACE reads in MiXCR, keeping a single row per CDR3 protein. This table has 25,000 to 30,000 distinct CDR3 sequences, about 5% appearing once. The specimen sequenced was whole blood. Receptors originate from an adult who was a healthcare worker with PCR-confirmed SARS-CoV-2 infection or an uninfected control (not recorded which).

This clonotype was recorded many times. CDR3 sequence (DNA): TGCAGCGTTGAGGCAGGGGGTAACACTGAAGCTTTCTTT. This sequence encodes CSVEAGGNTEAFF. This chain joins TRBV29-1 and TRBJ1-1, with 7 bases identical to TRBD1. From germline, CDR1 is SQVTM and CDR2 ANQGSEA. J lost 2 bases, V lost 3 bases, and 3 bases had no gene match. The CDR3 is made up of 13 amino acids.

This clonotype showed up many times. The CDR3, as DNA: TGCGCCAGCAGCCAAGATTCTTCGGGTCCCTACAATGAGCAGTTCTTC. Translated, it gives CASSQDSSGPYNEQFF. V is TRBV4-3 and J is TRBJ2-1; D gene ambiguous. CDR3 size: 16 residues. Germline loops: CDR1 LGHNA, CDR2 YSLEER. V lost 0 bases and J lost 2, with 11 bases in between.

CDR3 bases: TGCAGCGTGCAGGACAGGGCTAGGAACACTGAAGCTTTCTTT. Residues: CSVQDRARNTEAFF. The V and J genes are TRBV29-1 and TRBJ1-1, with 8 bases matching TRBD1. The CDR3 sequence is 14 residues long. Germline lookup yields CDR1 SQVTM and CDR2 ANQGSEA. Trimming took 6 bases from V and 1 from J; bases not matched to a gene: 7.

This clonotype has only a few counts. The chain couples TRBV13 to TRBJ2-5; 8 nucleotides line up with TRBD1. Trimming cost V 7 bases and J 3 bases; bases outside gene matches: 4. Per germline, CDR1 PRHDT and CDR2 FYEKMQ (reference sequence). CDR3 length equals 13 residues. The CDR3 loop is CASTSDREETQYF. CDR3 in DNA: TGTGCCAGCACCTCGGACAGGGAAGAGACCCAGTACTTC.

At least ten counts were recorded for this clonotype. The chain combines TRBV11-2 with TRBJ2-3, with 10 bases aligning to TRBD2. V shed 5 bases and J 2 bases; nucleotides not matched to a gene: 7. The CDR3 runs 16 residues. Germline V lookup: CDR1 SGHAT, CDR2 FQNNGV. The CDR3 DNA reads TGTGCCAGCAGCCTCCGGACTAGCGGACACACAGATACGCAGTATTTT. This translates into CASSLRTSGHTDTQYF.

Note on this clonotype: Being one base from a much bigger clone, this may be a read error. CDR3 sequence (DNA): TGCGCCAGCAGCTTGGCCGGGGGAGGCGACACAGATACGCAGTATTTT. It codes for CASSLAGGGDTDTQYF. The rearrangement uses TRBV5-1 and TRBJ2-3, with a tentative D call TRBD2 (6 bases). The germline CDR1 and CDR2 sequences are SGHRS and YFSETQ. The CDR3 length is 16 residues. Trimming cost V 0 bases and J 2 bases, with 13 bases left between them.

This clonotype was observed at least ten times. The chain recombines TRBV7-6 with TRBJ2-1; no reliable D call. The ends were cut back, 5 bases at V and 2 bases at J, with 7 bases in the middle. The CDR3 is 13 residues long. CDR1 is SGHVS, CDR2 FNYEAQ, per germline. CDR3 sequence (DNA): TGTGCCAGCAGCGTCGACACCTACAATGAGCAGTTCTTC. Translating it yields CASSVDTYNEQFF.

On this clonotype itself: This may be a read error, as it is one base from a much larger clone. The genes are TRBV7-6 and TRBJ2-3, with D possibly being TRBD2 (6 bases). Germline V gives CDR1 SGHVS, CDR2 FNYEAQ. This CDR3 has 15 residues. CDR3 sequence (DNA): TGTGTCAGCAGCCCAAGCGGGCAGTACACAGATACGCAGTATTTT. Protein product: CVSSPSGQYTDTQYF.

In this sample, this clonotype turned up a few times. V gene TRBV7-2 combines with J gene TRBJ1-2; possible D gene TRBD1, 5 bases. There are 12 residues in the CDR3. Germline V CDR1 and CDR2: SGHTA, FQGNSA. V was pared by 6 bases and J by 4 bases, with 9 bases between. The CDR3 DNA reads TGTGCCAGCAGTCAAGACAGCTATGGCTACACCTTC. The encoded protein is CASSQDSYGYTF.

This clonotype has a count of ten or more. The V call is TRBV24-1, the J call TRBJ2-3, with D perhaps matching TRBD1 or TRBD2 (6 bases each). Germline CDR1 KGHDR, CDR2 SFDVKD. The CDR3 contains 13 residues. The V end lost 5 bases, the J end lost 4 bases, and 9 bases lay between the germline ends. The CDR3 here is CATSVRGADTQYF. Here the CDR3 DNA reads TGTGCCACCAGTGTTAGGGGGGCAGATACGCAGTATTTT.

This clonotype was detected many times. V is TRBV12-3 or TRBV12-4 and J is TRBJ2-7; no firm D call. The CDR3 extends over 12 amino acids. V lost 3 bases and J lost 7, with 10 bases in between. This CDR3 reads CASSFVLGEQYF. DNA for the CDR3: TGTGCCAGCAGTTTTGTTTTAGGGGAGCAGTACTTC.

This clonotype was seen more than once but under ten times. This rearrangement joins TRBV10-1 to TRBJ1-1; D remains unclear. Per germline, CDR1 WNHNN and CDR2 SYGVQD (reference sequence). This CDR3 comprises 17 residues. The V and J ends lost 7 bases and 0 bases respectively, with 21 bases between them. Here the CDR3 reads CASKEGGPLNMNTEAFF. The CDR3 bases are TGCGCCAGCAAAGAAGGAGGTCCGCTCAACATGAACACTGAAGCTTTCTTT.

This clonotype occurred once. The chain recombines TRBV12-2 with TRBJ2-1; the tabulated D call, TRBD2, remains unverified against the DNA. TRBV12-2 is given as a pseudogene. This CDR3 is built from 16 residues. The CDR3 protein is CASRPIAGGLYNEQFF. As DNA, the CDR3 is TGTGCAAGTCGCCCGATAGCGGGAGGACTCTACAATGAGCAGTTCTTC.

This clonotype was seen many times. The chain joins TRBV5-1 to TRBJ2-1; 9 bases match TRBD2. The CDR3 is 16 amino acids. Germline CDR1 SGHRS, CDR2 YFSETQ. V lost 0 bases and J lost 0; bases outside the gene matches: 1. In DNA form, the CDR3 reads TGCGCCAGCAGCTTGGAAGCGGGGGGCTCCTACAATGAGCAGTTCTTC. Amino acids: CASSLEAGGSYNEQFF.

The V gene is TRBV30, the J gene TRBJ2-3; perhaps TRBD1 as D (5 bases). This CDR3 contains 15 residues. Germline values: CDR1 GTSNPN, CDR2 SVGIG (reference sequence). Trimming left V 4 bases short and J 1 base short, with 15 bases between. CDR3 amino acids: CAWNLDRTRTDTQYF. The CDR3 nucleotides are TGTGCCTGGAATCTCGACAGAACCCGCACAGATACGCAGTATTTT.

This clonotype is termed medium-sized. V is TRBV12-3 or TRBV12-4 and J is TRBJ2-7; 9 positions agree with TRBD2. This CDR3 is 14 amino acids long. V shed 3 bases and J 5 bases; nucleotides not matched to a gene: 5. The CDR3 nucleotides are TGTGCCAGCAGTTTGCCGGGACTAGCTAACGAGCAGTACTTC. It yields the protein CASSLPGLANEQYF.

V usage is TRBV11-2 and J usage is TRBJ2-7; perhaps TRBD2 as D (6 bases). Trimming cost V 7 bases and J 0 bases, with 13 bases left between them. This CDR3 spans 14 amino acids. CDR1 and CDR2 from the germline V gene are SGHAT and FQNNGV. This chain's CDR3 is CASNRDSLSYEQYF. CDR3 nucleotides: TGTGCCAGCAACCGGGACTCACTCTCCTACGAGCAGTACTTC.

Comments on this clonotype: A much larger clone lies one base from this, so it may be a read error. The chain uses TRBV6-5 and TRBJ2-7, with 12 bases aligning to TRBD2. Germline assignment: CDR1 MNHEY and CDR2 SVGAGI. The V and J ends lost 0 bases and 10 bases, in that order; junction bases with no gene match: 10. The CDR3 spans 16 residues. The CDR3 DNA sequence: TGTGCCAGCAGTTACTCGGAAACTAGCGGGAGGAGCGATCAGTACTTC. It codes for CASSYSETSGRSDQYF.

This clonotype occurred many times. The chain carries TRBV12-3 or TRBV12-4 and TRBJ1-1, with 7 bases that match TRBD1. The junction had 7 bases not matched to a gene; V was cut back by 6 bases and J by 3 bases. The CDR3 runs 14 residues. The CDR3 loop is CASSYRTGDTEAFF. CDR3 sequence (DNA): TGTGCCAGCAGCTATCGGACAGGCGACACTGAAGCTTTCTTT.

The chain carries TRBV30 and TRBJ2-3, with D possibly matching TRBD2 (5 bases). The CDR3 loop spans 12 amino acids. V was clipped by 0 bases and J by 11 bases, with 12 bases between them. Germline CDR1 reads GTSNPN; CDR2 reads SVGIG (reference sequence). The CDR3 region has the DNA TGTGCCTGGAGTGTAACTAGTAGTATGCAGTATTTT. Translating it yields CAWSVTSSMQYF.

The rearrangement uses TRBV11-2 and TRBJ2-3; D not certain. Trimming shortened V by 0 bases and J by 7 bases, and 11 bases separated the two germline ends. Germline lookup yields CDR1 SGHAT and CDR2 FQNNGV. The CDR3 covers 14 residues. CDR3 DNA: TGTGCCAGCAGCTTAGATCTTGAGACCCATACGCAGTATTTT. This translates into CASSLDLETHTQYF.